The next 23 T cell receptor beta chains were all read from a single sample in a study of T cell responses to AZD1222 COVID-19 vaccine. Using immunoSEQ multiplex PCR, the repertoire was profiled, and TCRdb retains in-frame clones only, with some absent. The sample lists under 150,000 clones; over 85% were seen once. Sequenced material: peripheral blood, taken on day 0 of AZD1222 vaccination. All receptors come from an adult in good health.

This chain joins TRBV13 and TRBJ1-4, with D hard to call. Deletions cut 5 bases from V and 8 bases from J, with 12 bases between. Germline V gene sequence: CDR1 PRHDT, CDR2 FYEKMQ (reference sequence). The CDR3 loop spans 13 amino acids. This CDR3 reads CASSLGGREKLFF. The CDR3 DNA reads TGTGCCAGCAGCCTCGGCGGGAGGGAAAAACTGTTTTTT. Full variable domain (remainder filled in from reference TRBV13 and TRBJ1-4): AAGVIQSPRHLIKEKRETATLKCYPIPRHDTVYWYQQGPGQDPQFLISFYEKMQSDKGSIPDRFSAQQFSDYHSELNMSSLELGDSALYFCASSLGGREKLFFGSGTQLSVL.

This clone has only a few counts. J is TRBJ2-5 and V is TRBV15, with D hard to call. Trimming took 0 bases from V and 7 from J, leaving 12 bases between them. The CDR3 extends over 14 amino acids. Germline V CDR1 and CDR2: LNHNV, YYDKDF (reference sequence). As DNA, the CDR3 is TGTGCCACCAGCAGAGATGCAGTAACGGGGACCCAGTACTTC. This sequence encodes CATSRDAVTGTQYF. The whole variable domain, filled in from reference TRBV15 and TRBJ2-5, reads DAMVIQNPRYQVTQFGKPVTLSCSQTLNHNVMYWYQQKSSQAPKLLFHYYDKDFNNEADTPDNFQSRRPNTSFCFLDIRSPGLGDTAMYLCATSRDAVTGTQYFGPGTRLLVL.

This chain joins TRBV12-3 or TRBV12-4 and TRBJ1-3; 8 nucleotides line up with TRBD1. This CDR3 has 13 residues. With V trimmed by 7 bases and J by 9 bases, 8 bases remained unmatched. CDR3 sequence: CASNSQGASTIYF. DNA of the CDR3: TGTGCCAGCAACAGCCAGGGGGCTAGCACCATATATTTT.

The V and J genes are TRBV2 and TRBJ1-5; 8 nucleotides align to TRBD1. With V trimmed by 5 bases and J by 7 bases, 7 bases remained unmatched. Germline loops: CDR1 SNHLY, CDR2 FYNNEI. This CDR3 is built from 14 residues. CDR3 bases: TGTGCCAGCAGTCCCAGACAGGGGTACCAGCCCCAGCATTTT. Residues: CASSPRQGYQPQHF.

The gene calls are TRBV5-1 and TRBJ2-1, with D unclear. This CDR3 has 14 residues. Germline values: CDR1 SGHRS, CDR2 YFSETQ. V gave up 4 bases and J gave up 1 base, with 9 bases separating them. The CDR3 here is CASSIQSSYNEQFF. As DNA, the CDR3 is TGCGCCAGCAGCATCCAGTCGTCCTACAATGAGCAGTTCTTC. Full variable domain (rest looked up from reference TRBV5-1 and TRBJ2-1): KAGVTQTPRYLIKTRGQQVTLSCSPISGHRSVSWYQQTPGQGLQFLFEYFSETQRNKGNFPGRFSGRQFSNSRSEMNVSTLELGDSALYLCASSIQSSYNEQFFGPGTRLTVL.

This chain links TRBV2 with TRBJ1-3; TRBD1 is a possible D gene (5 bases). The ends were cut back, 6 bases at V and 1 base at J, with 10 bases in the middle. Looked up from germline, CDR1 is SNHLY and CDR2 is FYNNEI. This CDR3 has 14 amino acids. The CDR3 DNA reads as TGTGCCAGCAGCACCGGGACGTCTGGAAACACCATATATTTT. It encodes CASSTGTSGNTIYF.

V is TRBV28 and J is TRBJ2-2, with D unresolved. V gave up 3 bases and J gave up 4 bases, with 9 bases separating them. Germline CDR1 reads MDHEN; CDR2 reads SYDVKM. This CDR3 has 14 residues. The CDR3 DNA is TGTGCCAGCAGTTTGCCCGGACCCACCGGGGAGCTGTTTTTT. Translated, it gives CASSLPGPTGELFF.

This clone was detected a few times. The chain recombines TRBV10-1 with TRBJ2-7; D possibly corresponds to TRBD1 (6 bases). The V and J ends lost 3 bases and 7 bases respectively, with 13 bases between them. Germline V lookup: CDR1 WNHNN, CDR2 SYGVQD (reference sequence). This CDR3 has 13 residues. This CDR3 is CASSETGPEEQYF. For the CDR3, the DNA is TGCGCCAGCAGTGAAACAGGGCCGGAGGAGCAGTACTTC.

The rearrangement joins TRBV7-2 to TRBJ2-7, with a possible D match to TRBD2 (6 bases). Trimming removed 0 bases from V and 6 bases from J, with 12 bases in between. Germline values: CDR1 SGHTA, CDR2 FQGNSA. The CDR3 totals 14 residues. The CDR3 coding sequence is TGTGCCAGCAGCTTAGCAAGGTCCGGGGGCGAGCAGTACTTC. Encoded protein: CASSLARSGGEQYF.

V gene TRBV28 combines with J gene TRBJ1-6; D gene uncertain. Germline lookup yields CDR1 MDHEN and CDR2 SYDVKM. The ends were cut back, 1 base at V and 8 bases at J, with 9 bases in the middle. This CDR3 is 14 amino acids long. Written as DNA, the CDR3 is TGTGCCAGCAGTTTATCCCAAAGGGATTCACCCCTCCACTTT. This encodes CASSLSQRDSPLHF.

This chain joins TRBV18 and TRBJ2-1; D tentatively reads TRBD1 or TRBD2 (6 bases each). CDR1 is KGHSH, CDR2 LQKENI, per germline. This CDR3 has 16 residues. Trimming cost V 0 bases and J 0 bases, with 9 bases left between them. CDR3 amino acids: CASSPPAGHSYNEQFF. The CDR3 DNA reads TGTGCCAGCTCACCACCGGCGGGACACTCCTACAATGAGCAGTTCTTC.

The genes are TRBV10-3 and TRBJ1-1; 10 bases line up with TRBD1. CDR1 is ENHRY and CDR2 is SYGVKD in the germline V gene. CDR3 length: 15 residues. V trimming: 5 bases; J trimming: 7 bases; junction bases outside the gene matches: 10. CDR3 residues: CAISTSGTGDHEAFF. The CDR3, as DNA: TGTGCCATCAGTACTTCCGGGACAGGGGATCATGAAGCTTTCTTT.

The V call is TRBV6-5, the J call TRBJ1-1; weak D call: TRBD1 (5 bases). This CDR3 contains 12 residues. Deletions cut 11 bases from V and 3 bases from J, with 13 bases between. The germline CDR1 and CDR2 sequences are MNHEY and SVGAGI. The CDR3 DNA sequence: TGTGCCGCGGGGGTCGGGCACACTGAAGCTTTCTTT. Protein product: CAAGVGHTEAFF.

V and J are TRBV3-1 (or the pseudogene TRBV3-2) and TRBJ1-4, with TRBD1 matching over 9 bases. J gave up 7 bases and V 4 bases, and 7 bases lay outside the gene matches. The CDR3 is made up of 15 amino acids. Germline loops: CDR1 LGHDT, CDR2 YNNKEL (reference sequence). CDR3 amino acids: CASSRRQGGGEKLFF. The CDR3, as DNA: TGTGCCAGCAGCCGCCGACAGGGGGGCGGTGAAAAACTGTTTTTT.

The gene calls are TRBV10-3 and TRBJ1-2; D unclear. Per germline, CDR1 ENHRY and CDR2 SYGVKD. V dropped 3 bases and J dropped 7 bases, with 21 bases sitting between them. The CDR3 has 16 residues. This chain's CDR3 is CAISEWVGVSTGGYTF. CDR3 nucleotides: TGTGCCATCAGTGAATGGGTCGGGGTTTCTACTGGTGGCTACACCTTC.

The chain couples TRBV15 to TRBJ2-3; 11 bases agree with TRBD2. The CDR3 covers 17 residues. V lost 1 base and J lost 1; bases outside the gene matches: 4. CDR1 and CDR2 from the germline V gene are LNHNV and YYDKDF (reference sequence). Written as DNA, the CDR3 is TGTGCCACCAGCAGAGCTAGCGGGAGGCCCCGCACAGATACGCAGTATTTT. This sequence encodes CATSRASGRPRTDTQYF.

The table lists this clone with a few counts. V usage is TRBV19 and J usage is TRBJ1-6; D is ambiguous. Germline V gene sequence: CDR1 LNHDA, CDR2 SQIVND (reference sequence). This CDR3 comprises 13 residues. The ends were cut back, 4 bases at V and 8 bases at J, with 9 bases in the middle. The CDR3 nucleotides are TGTGCCAGTAGTAGTCGTTCGGATTCACCCCTCCACTTT. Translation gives CASSSRSDSPLHF.

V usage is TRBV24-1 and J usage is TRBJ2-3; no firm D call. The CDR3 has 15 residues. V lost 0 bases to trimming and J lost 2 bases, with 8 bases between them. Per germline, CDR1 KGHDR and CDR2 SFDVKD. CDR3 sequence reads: CATSDLGDNTDTQYF. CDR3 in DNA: TGTGCCACCAGTGATTTGGGCGACAACACAGATACGCAGTATTTT.

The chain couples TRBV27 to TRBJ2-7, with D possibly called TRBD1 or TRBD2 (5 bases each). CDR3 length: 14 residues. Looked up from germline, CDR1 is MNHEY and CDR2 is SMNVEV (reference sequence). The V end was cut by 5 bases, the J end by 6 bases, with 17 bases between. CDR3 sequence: CASSLKKGTAEQYF. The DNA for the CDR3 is TGTGCCAGCAGTCTCAAAAAAGGGACCGCCGAGCAGTACTTC.

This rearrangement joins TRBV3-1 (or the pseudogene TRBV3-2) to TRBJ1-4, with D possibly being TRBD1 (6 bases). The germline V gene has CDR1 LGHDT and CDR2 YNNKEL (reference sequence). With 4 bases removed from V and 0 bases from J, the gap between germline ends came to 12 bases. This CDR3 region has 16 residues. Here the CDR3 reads CASSRGTYATNEKLFF. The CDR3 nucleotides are TGTGCCAGCAGCCGCGGGACATATGCAACTAATGAAAAACTGTTTTTT.

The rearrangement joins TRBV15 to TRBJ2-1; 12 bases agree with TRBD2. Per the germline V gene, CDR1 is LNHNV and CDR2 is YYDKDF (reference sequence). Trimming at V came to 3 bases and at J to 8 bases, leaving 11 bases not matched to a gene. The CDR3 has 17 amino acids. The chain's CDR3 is CATSRASSGRGEDEQFF. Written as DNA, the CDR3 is TGTGCCACCAGCAGGGCCTCTAGCGGGAGGGGAGAGGATGAGCAGTTCTTC.

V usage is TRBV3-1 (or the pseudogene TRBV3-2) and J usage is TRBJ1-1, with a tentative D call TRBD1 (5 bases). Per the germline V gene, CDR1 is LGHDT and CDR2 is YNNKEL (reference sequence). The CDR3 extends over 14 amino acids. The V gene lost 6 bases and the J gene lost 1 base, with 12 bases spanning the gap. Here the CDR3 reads CASSHRPRNTEAFF. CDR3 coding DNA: TGTGCCAGCAGTCACAGGCCCAGGAACACTGAAGCTTTCTTT.

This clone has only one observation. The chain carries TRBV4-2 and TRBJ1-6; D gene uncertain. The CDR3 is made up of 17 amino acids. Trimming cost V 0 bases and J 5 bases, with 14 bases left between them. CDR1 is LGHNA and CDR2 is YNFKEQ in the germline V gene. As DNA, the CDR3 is TGTGCCAGCAGCCAAGAGGGAGGCCTGGCTAATAATTCACCCCTCCACTTT. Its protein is CASSQEGGLANNSPLHF.